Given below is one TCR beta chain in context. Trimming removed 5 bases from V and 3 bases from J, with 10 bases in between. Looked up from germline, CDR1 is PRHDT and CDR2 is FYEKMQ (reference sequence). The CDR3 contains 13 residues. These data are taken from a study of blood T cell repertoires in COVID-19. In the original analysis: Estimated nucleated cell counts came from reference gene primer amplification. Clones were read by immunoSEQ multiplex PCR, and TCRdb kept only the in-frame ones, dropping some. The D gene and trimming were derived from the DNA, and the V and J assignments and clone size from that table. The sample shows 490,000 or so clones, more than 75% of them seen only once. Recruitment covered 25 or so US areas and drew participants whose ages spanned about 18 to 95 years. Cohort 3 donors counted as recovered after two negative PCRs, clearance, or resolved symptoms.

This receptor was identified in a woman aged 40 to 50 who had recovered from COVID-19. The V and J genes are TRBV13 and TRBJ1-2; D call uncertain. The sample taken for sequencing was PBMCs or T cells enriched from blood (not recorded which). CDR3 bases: TGTGCCAGCAGCGTTGACAATTACTATGGCTACACCTTC. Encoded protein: CASSVDNYYGYTF.